The source of this TCR beta chain is a study of cytomegalovirus exposure and HLA in healthy donors. Primers for the PCR totalled 60 Vbeta and 13 Jbeta. Clones were sequenced by immunoSEQ multiplex PCR, and TCRdb holds only the in-frame ones, with some missing. The table includes approximately 88,000 clones, around 77% detected once. Study-wide results and limits: For cytomegalovirus status, the classifier reportedly gave diagnoses with high specificity and sensitivity. The study labeled more than 150 TCR beta chains cytomegalovirus-associated. Links to common viral pathogens appeared, in a later analysis, for several of the most significant clusters. Most of the CMV-associated TCR beta chains (in a later analysis) appeared to be HLA-restricted.

This CDR3 is built from 14 residues. The V gene end was trimmed by 3 bases and the J gene end by 5 bases; junction bases not matched to a gene: 4. The germline gives CDR1 SGHTA, CDR2 FQGNSA. This clone was observed a few times. The antigen remains unidentified. This receptor was obtained from a man aged 30 to 45 in good health and CMV-seronegative. J is TRBJ1-2 and V is TRBV7-2; 9 bases match TRBD1. Sequenced sample: PBMCs. As DNA, the CDR3 is TGTGCCAGCAGCTTCGAGACAGGGGGTTATGGCTACACCTTC. Translated, it gives CASSFETGGYGYTF.